The 29 T cell receptor beta chains in this list originate from one sample, sequenced in a study of response to subunit inactivated influenza vaccine. TCRdb reanalysed the RT-PCR reads using MiXCR and keeps one entry per CDR3 protein. This sample has about 520,000 distinct CDR3 sequences, with about 25% found just once. Specimen: CD4+ T cells sorted from PBMCs, collected around 5 days after vaccination. These receptors came from a man aged 45-60 years who received an inactivated influenza vaccine.

The chain has TRBV7-3 and TRBJ2-1; 8 bases are shared with TRBD1. With V trimmed by 5 bases and J by 7 bases, 13 bases remained unmatched. There are 16 residues in the CDR3. Germline V gene data show CDR1 as SGHTA and CDR2 as FQGTGA. In DNA, the CDR3 is TGTGCCAGCAGCCCACGGACAGGGTTTAGTCGGAATGAGCAGTTCTTC. Translated: CASSPRTGFSRNEQFF.

This clonotype was counted only a few times. CDR3 sequence reads: CASTHSGGYEQYF. The CDR3 DNA sequence: TGTGCCAGCACCCATAGCGGGGGTTACGAGCAGTACTTC. The genes are TRBV3-1 and TRBJ2-7; TRBD2 matches at 9 bases. The CDR3 is 13 residues long. In germline, CDR1 is LGHDT, CDR2 YNNKEL (reference sequence). V was pared by 7 bases and J by 4 bases, with 5 bases of the junction left unmatched.

The CDR3 is CASGRSNTGELFF. The CDR3 region has the DNA TGTGCCAGCGGTAGATCGAACACCGGGGAGCTGTTTTTT. The chain recombines TRBV6-2 or TRBV6-3 with TRBJ2-2; D call uncertain. Germline lookup yields CDR1 MNHEY and CDR2 SVGEGT. This CDR3 is 13 amino acids long. With 8 bases removed from V and 0 bases from J, the gap between germline ends came to 7 bases.

This clonotype was recorded a few times. This chain uses TRBV5-1 with TRBJ1-1, with a possible D match to TRBD1 (6 bases). Germline CDR1 SGHRS, CDR2 YFSETQ. V lost 3 bases and J lost 5, with 14 bases in between. This CDR3 is built from 14 residues. In DNA form, the CDR3 reads TGCGCCAGCAGCTGGGCTCGAAGGGGGACTGAAGCTTTCTTT. Translation gives CASSWARRGTEAFF.

Only a few counts were recorded for this clonotype. One junction end disagrees with the germline gene, perhaps due to a read error. This chain links TRBV28 with TRBJ2-7, with TRBD1 matching 7 bases. The CDR3 totals 14 residues. Per the germline V gene, CDR1 is MDHEN and CDR2 is SYDVKM. In nucleotides, the CDR3 is TGTGCCAGCAGGACCGGGACAGCAGGCTACGCGCAGTACTTC. This translates into CASRTGTAGYAQYF. The whole variable domain, remainder taken from reference TRBV28 and TRBJ2-7, is DVKVTQSSRYLVKRTGEKVFLECVQDMDHENMFWYRQDPGLGLRLIYFSYDVKMKEKGDIPEGYSVSREKKERFSLILESASTNQTSMYLCASRTGTAGYAQYFGPGTRLTVT.

This clonotype was seen only a few times. The chain has TRBV4-2 and TRBJ2-1; D perhaps matches TRBD1 (6 bases). V was trimmed by 0 bases and J by 1 base, leaving 13 bases between them. Germline V gives CDR1 LGHNA, CDR2 YNFKEQ. There are 17 residues in the CDR3. This CDR3 reads CASSQDLGQGSYNEQFF. The CDR3 DNA sequence: TGTGCCAGCAGCCAAGATCTAGGGCAGGGGTCCTACAATGAGCAGTTCTTC.

This clonotype was counted a few times. This sequence joins TRBV5-1 and TRBJ1-1; D is uncertain. Trimming removed 0 bases at V and 1 base at J, with 10 bases between. The CDR3 covers 15 residues. The V gene's germline CDR1 is SGHRS and CDR2 YFSETQ. The CDR3 loop is CASSLEPTRNTEAFF. The CDR3 bases are TGCGCCAGCAGCTTGGAACCTACAAGGAACACTGAAGCTTTCTTT. Full variable domain (remainder filled in from reference TRBV5-1 and TRBJ1-1): KAGVTQTPRYLIKTRGQQVTLSCSPISGHRSVSWYQQTPGQGLQFLFEYFSETQRNKGNFPGRFSGRQFSNSRSEMNVSTLELGDSALYLCASSLEPTRNTEAFFGQGTRLTVV.

This clonotype turned up a few times. The chain uses TRBV5-4 and TRBJ1-2, with TRBD1 identical over 8 bases. CDR1 and CDR2 (germline): SGHNT, YYREEE (reference sequence). The junction had 15 bases not matched to a gene; V was cut back by 4 bases and J by 7 bases. The CDR3 is made up of 16 amino acids. CDR3 nucleotides: TGTGCCAGCAGCCCTCAAGGCCAGGGGGCAAAACGTGGCTACACCTTC. Protein product: CASSPQGQGAKRGYTF.

This clonotype was counted between two and nine times. The rearrangement joins TRBV12-3 or TRBV12-4 to TRBJ2-1; 9 bases agree with TRBD2. The CDR3 length is 15 residues. The J segment lost 9 bases and the V segment lost 3 bases, leaving 9 bases of the junction unmatched. The CDR3 DNA reads TGTGCCAGCAGTTTCGCAGCTAGCGGGGCCATTGAGCAGTTCTTC. It encodes CASSFAASGAIEQFF.

This clonotype was detected many times. This chain links TRBV9 with TRBJ2-7; 7 bases line up with TRBD2. The germline V gene has CDR1 SGDLS and CDR2 YYNGEE. V shed 0 bases, J shed 9 bases, and the junction held 12 bases outside the gene matches. The CDR3 contains 15 residues. CDR3 DNA: TGTGCCAGCAGCGTAGATCCACAGCGGGGCCCACGGCAGTACTTC. Translation gives CASSVDPQRGPRQYF.

V is TRBV15 and J is TRBJ2-7; D gene unclear. V was pared by 0 bases and J by 6 bases, with 6 bases between. This CDR3 region has 12 residues. Germline V gene lookup returns CDR1 LNHNV and CDR2 YYDKDF (reference sequence). The CDR3 protein is CATSRDHIEQYF. CDR3 DNA sequence: TGTGCCACCAGCAGAGATCATATCGAGCAGTACTTC.

The sample holds one count of this clonotype. The chain joins TRBV7-8 to TRBJ2-1, with 7 bases that match TRBD2. Germline CDR1 is SGHVS and CDR2 is FQNEAQ. The CDR3 runs to 13 residues. Trimming cost V 0 bases and J 15 bases; bases outside gene matches: 8. The CDR3 nucleotides read TGTGCCAGCAGCTTAGCCCTGGGGGGGATCGTGTTCTTC. Encoded protein: CASSLALGGIVFF. The full variable domain, with the rest looked up from reference TRBV7-8 and TRBJ2-1, is GAGVSQSPRYKVAKRGQDVALRCDPISGHVSLFWYQQALGQGPEFLTYFQNEAQLDKSGLPSDRFFAERPEGSVSTLKIQRTQQEDSAVYLCASSLALGGIVFFGPGTRLTVL.

This clonotype was seen more than once but under ten times. The gene calls are TRBV6-5 and TRBJ2-6; tentatively, D is TRBD1 (5 bases). The CDR3 is made up of 15 amino acids. Germline V gene sequence: CDR1 MNHEY, CDR2 SVGAGI. The germline V and J ends were trimmed by 4 bases and 2 bases, with 9 bases remaining between them. The CDR3 DNA is TGTGCCAGCAGTTCCCAGGGCGCTGGGGCCAACGTCCTGACTTTC. Protein product: CASSSQGAGANVLTF.

This clonotype was recorded many times. This chain links TRBV20-1 with TRBJ2-2, with D hard to call. Germline V gives CDR1 DFQATT, CDR2 SNEGSKA (reference sequence). Trimming cost V 3 bases and J 6 bases, with 14 bases left between them. This CDR3 has 14 residues. CDR3 amino acids: CSARRQFASGELFF. The CDR3 nucleotides read TGCAGTGCTAGGAGGCAGTTCGCATCCGGGGAGCTGTTTTTT.

A few counts support this clonotype. This chain uses TRBV2 with TRBJ2-7; D unresolved. Per the germline V gene, CDR1 is SNHLY and CDR2 is FYNNEI. The CDR3 runs 12 residues. V gave up 7 bases and J gave up 3 bases, with 10 bases separating them. CDR3 loop: CASNGRFYEQYF. CDR3 sequence (DNA): TGTGCCAGCAACGGACGGTTCTACGAGCAGTACTTC.

This chain joins TRBV20-1 and TRBJ2-1; no definite D call. Deletions cut 0 bases from V and 4 bases from J, with 16 bases between. Germline assignment: CDR1 DFQATT and CDR2 SNEGSKA (reference sequence). This CDR3 region has 16 residues. CDR3 in amino acids: CSARDLMTSAYNEQFF. For the CDR3, the DNA is TGCAGTGCTAGAGATCTGATGACATCGGCATACAATGAGCAGTTCTTC.

The rearrangement joins TRBV4-2 to TRBJ2-2; D gene unclear. V was trimmed by 0 bases and J by 1 base, leaving 9 bases between them. The CDR3 runs to 16 residues. CDR1 is LGHNA, CDR2 YNFKEQ, per germline. CDR3 DNA sequence: TGTGCCAGCAGCCAAGATCCAAGACAGAACACCGGGGAGCTGTTTTTT. Its translation is CASSQDPRQNTGELFF.

The chain has TRBV28 and TRBJ2-5; D ambiguous. The CDR3 has 15 amino acids. CDR1 and CDR2 from the germline V gene are MDHEN and SYDVKM. Between the trimmed V and J ends, which lost 2 bases and 2 bases, there was a span of 12 bases. CDR3 DNA sequence: TGTGCCAGCAGTTTAATCTCTGGGCTACAAGAGACCCAGTACTTC. This translates into CASSLISGLQETQYF.

This clonotype has more than one count but fewer than ten. The rearrangement joins TRBV9 to TRBJ2-1; 9 nucleotides line up with TRBD2. Germline CDR1 is SGDLS and CDR2 is YYNGEE. The CDR3 is 14 residues long. Trimming cost V 4 bases and J 5 bases; bases outside gene matches: 4. CDR3 loop: CASSFIAGDNEQFF. In DNA, the CDR3 is TGTGCCAGCAGCTTCATAGCGGGGGACAATGAGCAGTTCTTC. Supplemented by reference TRBV9 and TRBJ2-1, the full variable domain reads DSGVTQTPKHLITATGQRVTLRCSPRSGDLSVYWYQQSLDQGLQFLIQYYNGEERAKGNILERFSAQQFPDLHSELNLSSLELGDSALYFCASSFIAGDNEQFFGPGTRLTVL.

This clonotype was counted only a few times. The chain is built from TRBV12-3 or TRBV12-4 and TRBJ1-2, with unresolved D. This CDR3 has 12 residues. V shed 8 bases and J shed 4 bases, with 11 bases lying between them. Here the CDR3 reads CASGPGVYGYTF. In DNA, the CDR3 is TGTGCCAGCGGTCCCGGGGTCTATGGCTACACCTTC.

The genes are TRBV15 and TRBJ1-1; D gene uncertain. Germline CDR1 and CDR2: LNHNV and YYDKDF (reference sequence). Trimming removed 2 bases at V and 3 bases at J, with 10 bases between. The CDR3 contains 14 residues. The CDR3 loop reads CATSRPPADTEAFF. The DNA for the CDR3 is TGTGCCACCAGCAGACCCCCGGCGGACACTGAAGCTTTCTTT.

J is TRBJ2-2 and V is TRBV18; a weak D match, TRBD2 (6 bases). V gave up 2 bases and J gave up 2 bases, with 18 bases separating them. There are 18 residues in the CDR3. CDR1 and CDR2 (germline): KGHSH, LQKENI. The DNA for the CDR3 is TGTGCCAGCTCACCAGCGTTTTCAGGGACTCCCAACACCGGGGAGCTGTTTTTT. Protein: CASSPAFSGTPNTGELFF.

The chain recombines TRBV6-5 with TRBJ1-1; 10 positions match TRBD1. The CDR3 contains 15 residues. CDR1 is MNHEY and CDR2 is SVGAGI in the germline V gene. V lost 2 bases to trimming and J lost 4 bases; unmatched junction nucleotides: 4. As DNA, the CDR3 is TGTGCCAGCAGTTACACGAGACAGGGGGCCACTGAAGCTTTCTTT. Amino acids: CASSYTRQGATEAFF.

This clonotype was counted only a few times. The chain employs TRBV7-2 and TRBJ2-5; possible D gene TRBD2, 6 bases. Trimming cost V 1 base and J 4 bases, with 13 bases left between them. The germline gives CDR1 SGHTA, CDR2 FQGNSA. The CDR3 covers 15 residues. The CDR3 DNA follows: TGTGCCAGCAGCTTAGTCGTCAGCGGGCGAGAGACCCAGTACTTC. Its translation: CASSLVVSGRETQYF.

The chain carries TRBV15 and TRBJ2-5; tentatively, D is TRBD1 (5 bases). The germline V gene has CDR1 LNHNV and CDR2 YYDKDF (reference sequence). V was shortened by 1 base and J by 2 bases, with 11 bases between the two germline ends. The CDR3 has 15 amino acids. The CDR3 nucleotides read TGTGCCACCAGCAGAGGGGGTGGGGCACAAGAGACCCAGTACTTC. Translating it yields CATSRGGGAQETQYF.

This clonotype has only a few counts. The chain couples TRBV10-3 to TRBJ2-5; a weak D match, TRBD1 (6 bases). Deletions cut 4 bases from V and 3 bases from J, with 6 bases between. The CDR3 has 12 amino acids. Per germline, CDR1 ENHRY and CDR2 SYGVKD. CDR3 DNA: TGTGCCATCAGTGGGACAGAAGAGACCCAGTACTTC. This translates into CAISGTEETQYF.

This chain links TRBV6-2 or TRBV6-3 with TRBJ1-1; D uncertain. Germline V gene data show CDR1 as MNHEY and CDR2 as SVGEGT. The CDR3 totals 13 residues. Trimming removed 6 bases at V and 0 bases at J, with 8 bases between. The CDR3 DNA is TGTGCCAGCAGCCAACCATTGAACACTGAAGCTTTCTTT. This gives the protein CASSQPLNTEAFF.

The rearrangement links TRBV5-1 to TRBJ2-7; no reliable D call. This CDR3 has 14 amino acids. V lost 5 bases to trimming and J lost 2 bases, with 14 bases between them. Germline lookup yields CDR1 SGHRS and CDR2 YFSETQ. The CDR3 spells CASRSYFPTYEQYF. The CDR3 DNA reads as TGCGCCAGCAGGTCGTACTTCCCAACCTACGAGCAGTACTTC.

This clonotype has more than one count but fewer than ten. The CDR3 loop is CSASPRLAYQETQYF. DNA of the CDR3: TGCAGTGCTAGCCCACGACTAGCGTATCAAGAGACCCAGTACTTC. This sequence joins TRBV20-1 and TRBJ2-5; 8 bases agree with TRBD2. There are 15 residues in the CDR3. Germline values: CDR1 DFQATT, CDR2 SNEGSKA (reference sequence). V was clipped by 3 bases and J by 2 bases; unmatched bases: 8.